Listed below are T cell receptor beta chains from one sample, sequenced in a study of T cells in Graves' hyperthyroidism and ophthalmopathy. TCRdb reanalysed the multiplex PCR reads using MiXCR and keeps one entry per CDR3 protein. The profile covers 270,000 or so distinct CDR3 sequences, with approximately 14% appearing a single time and over 30% taken by the ten largest. Sequencing used blood. These receptors all stem from a woman aged 50 to 65 with Graves' hyperthyroidism that later progressed to Graves' ophthalmopathy. Each CDR3 is given with its conserved first and last residue. Each record gives: clone size, J gene, D gene, V gene, CDR3 protein, CDR3 DNA. The D gene is left open where the match is weak. Size values are once, few and many counts, or a class for expanded clones, and some rows have none.

size: many
J: TRBJ2-5
D: TRBD1
V: TRBV10-3
CDR3: CAISESGGEETQYF
DNA: TGTGCCATCAGTGAGTCAGGGGGCGAGGAGACCCAGTACTTC

size: NA
J: TRBJ2-2
D: NA
V: TRBV7-8
CDR3: CASSLVRRGPGELFF
DNA: TGTGCCAGCAGCTTAGTACGGAGGGGGCCCGGGGAGCTGTTTTTT

size: many
J: TRBJ2-4
D: TRBD2
V: TRBV5-1
CDR3: CASSTGLGGNIQYF
DNA: TGCGCCAGCAGCACCGGACTAGGCGGAAACATTCAGTACTTC

size: many
J: TRBJ2-1
D: TRBD2
V: TRBV30
CDR3: CAWSVGGRAGDEQFF
DNA: TGTGCCTGGAGTGTCGGCGGGAGGGCCGGAGATGAGCAGTTCTTC

size: many
J: TRBJ1-1
D: NA
V: TRBV5-1
CDR3: CASSWNWGMNTEAFF
DNA: TGCGCCAGCAGCTGGAACTGGGGGATGAACACTGAAGCTTTCTTT

size: NA
J: TRBJ1-1
D: NA
V: TRBV7-9
CDR3: CASSPMGGPVNTEAFF
DNA: TGTGCCAGCAGCCCAATGGGGGGGCCGGTGAACACTGAAGCTTTCTTT

size: many
J: TRBJ2-1
D: NA
V: TRBV7-3
CDR3: CASSLTWKPRQSNEQFF
DNA: TGTGCCAGCAGCTTAACGTGGAAGCCCCGGCAGTCCAATGAGCAGTTCTTC

size: NA
J: TRBJ2-1
D: TRBD1
V: TRBV5-1
CDR3: CASSLPGQGFNEQFF
DNA: TGCGCCAGCAGCTTGCCGGGACAGGGATTCAATGAGCAGTTCTTC

size: many
J: TRBJ2-1
D: TRBD1
V: TRBV20-1
CDR3: CSARDWEQGANEQFF
DNA: TGCAGTGCTAGAGATTGGGAGCAGGGGGCAAATGAGCAGTTCTTC

size: NA
J: TRBJ2-3
D: TRBD1
V: TRBV28
CDR3: CASSETGGAIDTQYF
DNA: TGTGCCAGCAGCGAGACAGGGGGCGCGATAGATACGCAGTATTTT

size: few
J: TRBJ1-2
D: TRBD1
V: TRBV27
CDR3: CASSLSTGVHGYTF
DNA: TGTGCCAGCAGTTTATCGACAGGGGTTCATGGCTACACCTTC

size: many
J: TRBJ2-7
D: TRBD2
V: TRBV7-2
CDR3: CASSLAGSGSSEQYF
DNA: TGTGCCAGCAGCTTAGCGGGTAGCGGGAGCAGTGAGCAGTACTTC

size: many
J: TRBJ2-7
D: NA
V: TRBV20-1
CDR3: CSASVRDTEQYF
DNA: TGCAGTGCTAGCGTCCGGGACACCGAGCAGTACTTC

size: NA
J: TRBJ1-1
D: NA
V: TRBV19
CDR3: CASSSYRSNTEAFF
DNA: TGTGCCAGTAGTTCTTACAGGTCTAACACTGAAGCTTTCTTT

size: many
J: TRBJ2-7
D: NA
V: TRBV5-1
CDR3: CASSLGSGVHEQYF
DNA: TGCGCCAGCAGCTTGGGTTCGGGAGTACACGAGCAGTACTTC

size: many
J: TRBJ2-1
D: NA
V: TRBV5-8
CDR3: CASSLRRASSYNEQFF
DNA: TGTGCCAGCAGCTTGAGGCGCGCGAGCTCCTACAATGAGCAGTTCTTC

size: NA
J: TRBJ1-2
D: NA
V: TRBV25-1
CDR3: CASRDTGEYYGYTF
DNA: TGTGCCAGCAGGGATACAGGAGAGTACTATGGCTACACCTTC

size: few
J: TRBJ2-1
D: NA
V: TRBV20-1
CDR3: CSASPLGAGGPYNEQFF
DNA: TGCAGTGCTAGCCCTCTAGGAGCGGGCGGGCCCTACAATGAGCAGTTCTTC

size: many
J: TRBJ1-1
D: NA
V: TRBV19
CDR3: CASRTGRPTGTEAFF
DNA: TGTGCCAGTAGGACCGGACGTCCCACTGGGACTGAAGCTTTCTTT

size: NA
J: TRBJ1-5
D: NA
V: TRBV5-6
CDR3: CASSFWTRGNQPQHF
DNA: TGTGCCAGCAGCTTCTGGACCAGGGGCAATCAGCCCCAGCATTTT

size: many
J: TRBJ2-1
D: NA
V: TRBV28
CDR3: CASSPESRDMILDEQFF
DNA: TGTGCCAGCAGTCCGGAGAGCCGGGACATGATTTTGGATGAGCAGTTCTTC

size: NA
J: TRBJ1-5
D: NA
V: TRBV30
CDR3: CAWSVTTGNLNQPQHF
DNA: TGTGCCTGGAGCGTAACCACAGGGAATTTAAATCAGCCCCAGCATTTT

size: many
J: TRBJ2-2
D: TRBD1
V: TRBV13
CDR3: CASSFGQGFAGELFF
DNA: TGTGCCAGCAGCTTTGGACAGGGATTCGCCGGGGAGCTGTTTTTT

size: NA
J: TRBJ2-7
D: NA
V: TRBV4-2
CDR3: CASSQVQGGSYEQYF
DNA: TGTGCCAGCAGCCAAGTCCAGGGGGGGTCCTACGAGCAGTACTTC

size: many
J: TRBJ2-2
D: NA
V: TRBV5-1
CDR3: CASSSAKTVNTGELFF
DNA: TGCGCCAGCAGCTCCGCTAAAACTGTGAACACCGGGGAGCTGTTTTTT

size: many
J: TRBJ2-1
D: NA
V: TRBV7-9
CDR3: CASSLVPESNEQFF
DNA: TGTGCCAGCAGCTTAGTTCCAGAGTCCAATGAGCAGTTCTTC

size: many
J: TRBJ2-7
D: TRBD2
V: TRBV5-1
CDR3: CASSSGTRGYEQYF
DNA: TGCGCCAGCAGCTCCGGGACTAGAGGGTACGAGCAGTACTTC

size: many
J: TRBJ1-3
D: NA
V: TRBV2
CDR3: CASSGVFAGNTIYF
DNA: TGTGCCAGCAGTGGCGTATTCGCGGGAAACACCATATATTTT

size: many
J: TRBJ2-1
D: NA
V: TRBV27
CDR3: CASSLWGERDNEQFF
DNA: TGTGCCAGCAGTTTATGGGGAGAGCGGGACAATGAGCAGTTCTTC